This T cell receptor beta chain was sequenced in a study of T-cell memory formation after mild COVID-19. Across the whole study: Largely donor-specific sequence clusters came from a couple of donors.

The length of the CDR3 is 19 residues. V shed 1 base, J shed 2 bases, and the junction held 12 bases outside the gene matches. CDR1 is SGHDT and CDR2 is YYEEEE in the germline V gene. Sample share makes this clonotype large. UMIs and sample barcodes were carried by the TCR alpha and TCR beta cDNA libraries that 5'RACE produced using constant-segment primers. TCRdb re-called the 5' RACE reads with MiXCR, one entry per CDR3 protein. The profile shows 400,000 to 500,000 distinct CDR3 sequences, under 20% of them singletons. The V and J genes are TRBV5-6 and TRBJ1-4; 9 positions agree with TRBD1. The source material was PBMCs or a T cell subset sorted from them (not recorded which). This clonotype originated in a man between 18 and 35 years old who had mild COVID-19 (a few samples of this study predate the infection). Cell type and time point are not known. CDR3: CASSLQGQGLFGTNEKLFF. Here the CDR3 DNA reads TGTGCCAGCAGCTTGCAAGGACAGGGGCTCTTCGGCACTAATGAAAAACTGTTTTTT.